What follows are 15 T cell receptor beta chains derived from one specimen sequenced in a study of CD8+CD57+ T cells in acquired aplastic anemia. Using genomic DNA as the template, TCR beta VDJ and CDR3 profiling was carried out. TCRdb redid the calling of the reads with MiXCR, one entry per CDR3 protein. The repertoire includes roughly 250,000 distinct CDR3 sequences, around 45% of them detected once, and roughly 8% sits in the top ten. Sequencing was done on patients that had shown CD8+CD57+ cell expansion by flow cytometry. Sample: sorted CD4+, CD8+, or CD8+CD57+ T cells (not recorded which) from PBMCs. Receptor source: a human donor with aplastic anemia.

This chain joins TRBV20-1 and TRBJ1-5; tentative D call: TRBD1 (5 bases). Germline loops: CDR1 DFQATT, CDR2 SNEGSKA (reference sequence). The CDR3 runs to 13 residues. The V gene lost 3 bases and the J gene lost 6 bases, with 12 bases spanning the gap. CDR3 region: CSASGGLGQPQHF. CDR3 coding DNA: TGCAGTGCTAGTGGGGGACTCGGTCAGCCCCAGCATTTT.

With regard to this clonotype: A much larger clone differs from this one at a single base, so this may be a read error. The rearrangement uses TRBV7-8 and TRBJ2-7; TRBD2 aligns across 7 bases. The V gene's germline CDR1 is SGHVS and CDR2 FQNEAQ. The CDR3 spans 16 residues. CDR3 in amino acids: CASSPSLLSGSYGQYF. In DNA form, the CDR3 reads TGCGCCAGCAGCCCTTCCTTACTTAGCGGGTCCTACGGGCAGTACTTC.

This clonotype was seen ten or more times. The rearrangement links TRBV7-6 to TRBJ1-2; D unresolved. CDR1 is SGHVS and CDR2 is FNYEAQ in the germline V gene. V lost 3 bases and J lost 8, with 25 bases in between. This CDR3 region has 17 residues. The CDR3 is CASSLSRDTAYLEGYTF. Written as DNA, the CDR3 is TGTGCCAGCAGCTTGTCAAGAGATACAGCATACCTTGAAGGCTACACCTTC.

The chain couples TRBV5-1 to TRBJ2-7; 8 bases are shared with TRBD1. Unmatched junction bases numbered 8, after V lost 9 bases and J lost 6 bases. Germline V lookup: CDR1 SGHRS, CDR2 YFSETQ. There are 12 residues in the CDR3. Here the CDR3 DNA reads TGCGCCACCGTGGACAGGGTTGGCGAGCAGTACTTC. It encodes CATVDRVGEQYF.

This rearrangement joins TRBV7-9 to TRBJ2-7; D is unclear. The CDR3 contains 12 residues. V was pared by 5 bases and J by 2 bases, with 7 bases between. Germline CDR1 reads SEHNR; CDR2 reads FQNEAQ (reference sequence). The CDR3 loop reads CASSPRAYEQYF. In DNA, the CDR3 is TGTGCCAGCAGCCCCCGGGCCTACGAGCAGTACTTC.

This clonotype was found a few times. CDR3 sequence reads: CASSWQGSYEQYF. The CDR3 DNA reads TGTGCCAGCAGTTGGCAGGGGTCCTACGAGCAGTACTTC. The chain combines TRBV28 with TRBJ2-7, with D possibly TRBD1 on 6 matching bases. Looked up from germline, CDR1 is MDHEN and CDR2 is SYDVKM. Trimming took off 4 bases at V and 1 base at J, with 8 bases between the two ends. The CDR3 has 13 amino acids. The entire variable domain, with the rest obtained from reference TRBV28 and TRBJ2-7, is as follows: DVKVTQSSRYLVKRTGEKVFLECVQDMDHENMFWYRQDPGLGLRLIYFSYDVKMKEKGDIPEGYSVSREKKERFSLILESASTNQTSMYLCASSWQGSYEQYFGPGTRLTVT.

This clonotype was counted many times. CDR3 DNA sequence: TGTGCCAGCGGTAGGCCAGATACGCAGTATTTT. This codes for CASGRPDTQYF. The chain joins TRBV27 to TRBJ2-3; D gene uncertain. Trimming removed 8 bases at V and 4 bases at J, with 7 bases between. In germline, CDR1 is MNHEY, CDR2 SMNVEV (reference sequence). This CDR3 is 11 amino acids long.

The chain uses TRBV10-3 and TRBJ2-7, with 8 positions matching TRBD2. Germline V lookup: CDR1 ENHRY, CDR2 SYGVKD. The V gene end was trimmed by 2 bases and the J gene end by 7 bases; junction bases not matched to a gene: 7. The CDR3 extends over 14 amino acids. CDR3 sequence: CAISEGGRSWEQYF. The CDR3 DNA is TGTGCCATCAGTGAGGGCGGGAGGTCGTGGGAGCAGTACTTC.

The table lists this clonotype with many counts. The rearrangement uses TRBV2 and TRBJ1-1; D is ambiguous. The V gene's germline CDR1 is SNHLY and CDR2 FYNNEI. The CDR3 runs 10 residues. V lost 4 bases to trimming and J lost 6 bases, with 3 bases between them. The CDR3 sequence: CASSGAEAFF. CDR3 nucleotides: TGTGCCAGCAGTGGGGCTGAAGCTTTCTTT.

This chain joins TRBV25-1 and TRBJ1-2, with 10 bases lining up with TRBD1. J was trimmed by 8 bases and V by 4 bases; bases with no gene match: 10. This CDR3 is 15 amino acids long. Germline CDR1 MGHDK, CDR2 SYGVNS. CDR3 sequence (DNA): TGTGCCAGCAGTGCCGACCGACAGGGGGCCTACGGCTACACCTTC. Amino acid sequence: CASSADRQGAYGYTF.

This clonotype was picked up one time. The gene calls are TRBV19 and TRBJ1-2; 7 bases are shared with TRBD1. CDR3 length equals 14 residues. V lost 9 bases and J lost 4; bases outside the gene matches: 11. Germline CDR1 and CDR2: LNHDA and SQIVND (reference sequence). As DNA, the CDR3 is TGTGCCAGCAGCTCCGGGACAGATTTCTATGGCTACACCTTC. Translating gives CASSSGTDFYGYTF. Supplemented by reference TRBV19 and TRBJ1-2, the full variable domain reads DGGITQSPKYLFRKEGQNVTLSCEQNLNHDAMYWYRQDPGQGLRLIYYSQIVNDFQKGDIAEGYSVSREKKESFPLTVTSAQKNPTAFYLCASSSGTDFYGYTFGSGTRLTVV.

This clonotype appeared a few times. This sequence joins TRBV5-4 and TRBJ2-2; D possibly corresponds to TRBD2 (5 bases). Germline V gives CDR1 SGHNT, CDR2 YYREEE (reference sequence). This CDR3 has 17 residues. V was clipped by 0 bases and J by 2 bases, with 14 bases between them. For the CDR3, the DNA is TGTGCCAGCAGCTTGGCCCCCAGCGGTATTAACACCGGGGAGCTGTTTTTT. Amino acids: CASSLAPSGINTGELFF.

The chain is built from TRBV7-8 and TRBJ1-3, with 9 bases that match TRBD1. J was trimmed by 4 bases and V by 5 bases; bases with no gene match: 12. CDR3 length: 17 amino acids. Per the germline V gene, CDR1 is SGHVS and CDR2 is FQNEAQ. In DNA, the CDR3 is TGTGCCAGCAGCGTACCACAGGGGGCGGGTCTGGGAAACACCATATATTTT. It encodes CASSVPQGAGLGNTIYF.

CDR3: CSATGTSYEQYF. In DNA form, the CDR3 reads TGCAGCGCGACCGGGACAAGCTACGAGCAGTACTTC. This sequence joins TRBV29-1 and TRBJ2-7; perhaps TRBD1 as D (6 bases). From germline, CDR1 is SQVTM and CDR2 ANQGSEA. V was trimmed by 7 bases and J by 3 bases, leaving 13 bases between them. CDR3 size: 12 residues.

This clonotype was detected only a few times. The V gene is TRBV6-6, the J gene TRBJ2-1; D is perhaps TRBD2 (6 bases). The V and J ends lost 7 bases and 5 bases respectively, with 12 bases between them. CDR1 MNHNY and CDR2 SVGAGI come from the germline V gene (reference sequence). This CDR3 has 13 residues. CDR3 loop: CASIRGWNNEQFF. The CDR3 DNA reads TGTGCCAGCATTCGGGGGTGGAACAATGAGCAGTTCTTC.